The 8 T cell receptor beta chains given below trace back to one sample, sequenced in a study of blood T cell repertoires in COVID-19. Generated by immunoSEQ multiplex PCR, the TCRdb table keeps only in-frame clones and is missing some. In the table there are approximately 62,000 clones, approximately 75% of which are singletons. The sample comprised peripheral blood. The receptors were gathered from a man older than 75 with acute or convalescent COVID-19.

The chain combines TRBV7-2 with TRBJ2-6; 8 bases are shared with TRBD2. The CDR3 covers 18 residues. CDR1 and CDR2 from the germline V gene are SGHTA and FQGNSA. The J segment lost 3 bases and the V segment lost 5 bases, leaving 12 bases of the junction unmatched. CDR3 sequence reads: CASSRRGGLANGANVLTF. The CDR3 DNA reads TGTGCCAGCAGCCGTCGGGGGGGCCTCGCGAATGGGGCCAACGTCCTGACTTTC.

The chain couples TRBV5-1 to TRBJ2-1, with 10 bases matching TRBD1. The germline CDR1 and CDR2 sequences are SGHRS and YFSETQ. The CDR3 has 16 residues. Trimming cost V 4 bases and J 3 bases; bases outside gene matches: 7. In nucleotides, the CDR3 is TGCGCCAGCAGCCCTCGGACAGGGGGTATCTACAATGAGCAGTTCTTC. Amino acid sequence: CASSPRTGGIYNEQFF.

This clone was seen once. The V gene is TRBV4-1, the J gene TRBJ2-3; D not resolved. Germline V gene data show CDR1 as MGHRA and CDR2 as YSYEKL. The CDR3 spans 15 residues. Trimming cost V 3 bases and J 0 bases, with 10 bases left between them. The CDR3 DNA sequence: TGCGCCAGCAGCCACCCGACTCCTAGCACAGATACGCAGTATTTT. Protein sequence: CASSHPTPSTDTQYF.

This clone was found once. This chain joins TRBV15 and TRBJ2-1, with 7 positions matching TRBD1. V lost 6 bases, J lost 4 bases, and 12 bases stayed unmatched. Germline-derived CDR1 and CDR2 are LNHNV and YYDKDF (reference sequence). The CDR3 spans 16 residues. The CDR3 here is CATRYRGPRTYNEQFF. CDR3 DNA: TGTGCCACCAGATACAGGGGACCCCGAACTTACAATGAGCAGTTCTTC.

The rearrangement links TRBV24-1 to TRBJ2-3; D call uncertain. The V and J ends lost 4 bases and 4 bases respectively, with 8 bases between them. Germline-derived CDR1 and CDR2 are KGHDR and SFDVKD. This CDR3 comprises 13 residues. The CDR3 nucleotides are TGTGCCACCAGTGAAGCCAATGCAGATACGCAGTATTTT. It yields the protein CATSEANADTQYF.

The chain links TRBV3-1 (or the pseudogene TRBV3-2) to TRBJ2-2, with 7 bases fitting TRBD1. The CDR3 sequence is 14 residues long. CDR1 is LGHDT and CDR2 is YNNKEL in the germline V gene (reference sequence). V trimming: 1 base; J trimming: 6 bases; junction bases outside the gene matches: 2. CDR3 DNA sequence: TGTGCCAGCAGCCAAGCGACAGGGTCCGGGGAGCTGTTTTTT. Translated: CASSQATGSGELFF.

The gene calls are TRBV6-6 and TRBJ2-1; the match to TRBD2 covers 10 bases. Looked up from germline, CDR1 is MNHNY and CDR2 is SVGAGI (reference sequence). J gave up 7 bases and V 6 bases, and 9 bases lay outside the gene matches. The CDR3 spans 15 residues. The chain's CDR3 is CASSLSGGATNEQFF. For the CDR3, the DNA is TGTGCCAGCAGCCTGAGCGGGGGGGCTACGAATGAGCAGTTCTTC.

The sample holds one count of this clone. CDR3 sequence (DNA): TGTGCCAGCATTTCAGGGAGGACTGAAGCTTTCTTT. It translates to CASISGRTEAFF. The rearrangement uses TRBV28 and TRBJ1-1, with TRBD1 as a possible D gene (5 bases). This CDR3 comprises 12 residues. V lost 7 bases to trimming and J lost 5 bases, with 11 bases between them. Germline assignment: CDR1 MDHEN and CDR2 SYDVKM.